This T cell receptor (beta chain) was identified in a study of cytomegalovirus exposure and HLA in healthy donors. Vbeta (60) and Jbeta (13) primers were used in the PCR. Data came from immunoSEQ multiplex PCR; TCRdb stores just in-frame clones and leaves some out. Of some 200,000 clones detected, roughly 70% appear once; the ten largest clones hold around 3%. The germline CDR1 and CDR2 sequences are LGHNA and YSLEER. V was cut by 0 bases and J by 0 bases, with 9 bases left in between. The CDR3 spans 15 residues. This rearrangement joins TRBV4-3 to TRBJ2-7; D remains ambiguous. The material sequenced was PBMCs. The TCR originated in a man between 40 and 49 years old in good health and CMV-seropositive. CDR3 protein: CASSQDPVTSYEQYF. DNA for the CDR3: TGCGCCAGCAGCCAAGATCCGGTTACCTCCTACGAGCAGTACTTC.